Included here is one TCR beta chain sequence, with context. As yet, its antigen is unknown. Random hexamers were used to reverse transcribe an amount of roughly 0.45 to 1 ug RNA. TCRdb reanalysed the immunoSEQ multiplex PCR reads using MiXCR and keeps one entry per CDR3 protein. The sample lists approximately 74,000 distinct CDR3 sequences, more than 85% occurring once. Trimming pared 0 bases from V and 6 bases from J, leaving 15 bases between. Germline V gives CDR1 SGHNT, CDR2 YYREEE (reference sequence). The CDR3 extends over 16 amino acids. This sample stems from a study of CD8 T cells in Susac syndrome. Background on the study: Patients with Susac syndrome were, at the time of blood collection, therapy-naive, maintained on corticosteroids, or maintained on intravenous immunoglobulin alone. General study findings and limits: The CD4+ T cell repertoires in Susac syndrome did not show any clonal expansion. The relatively small number of individuals in the TCR sequencing and HLA analysis was acknowledged by the study.

Material for sequencing was CD4+ T cells from PBMCs. The sequence derives from a human donor with Susac syndrome. V and J are TRBV5-4 and TRBJ2-2; possibly TRBD2 for D (5 bases). CDR3 residues: CASSLAGVRIAGELFF. The DNA of the CDR3 is TGTGCCAGCAGCTTGGCCGGGGTTAGAATAGCCGGGGAGCTGTTTTTT.